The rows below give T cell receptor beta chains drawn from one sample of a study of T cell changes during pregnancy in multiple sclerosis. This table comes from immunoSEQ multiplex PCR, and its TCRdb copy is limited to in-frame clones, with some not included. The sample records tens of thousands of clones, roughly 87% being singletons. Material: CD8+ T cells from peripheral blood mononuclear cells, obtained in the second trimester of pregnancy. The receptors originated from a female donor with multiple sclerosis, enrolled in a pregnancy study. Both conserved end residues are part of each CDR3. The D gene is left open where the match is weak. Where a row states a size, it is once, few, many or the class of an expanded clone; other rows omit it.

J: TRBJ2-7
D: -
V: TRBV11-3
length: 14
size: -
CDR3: CASSPRDRPYEQYF
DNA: TGTGCCAGCAGCCCGCGGGACAGACCCTACGAGCAGTACTTC

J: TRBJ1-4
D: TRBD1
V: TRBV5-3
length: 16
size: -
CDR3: CARPGTGVPPNEKLFF
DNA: TGTGCCAGGCCCGGGACAGGGGTTCCCCCGAATGAAAAACTGTTTTTT

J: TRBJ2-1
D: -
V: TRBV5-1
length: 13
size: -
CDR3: CASSSKRYNEQFF
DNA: TGCGCCAGCAGCTCAAAGAGATACAATGAGCAGTTCTTC

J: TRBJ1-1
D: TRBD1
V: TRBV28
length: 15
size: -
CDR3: CASRTNRGQNTEAFF
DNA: TGTGCCAGCAGAACCAACAGGGGCCAAAACACTGAAGCTTTCTTT

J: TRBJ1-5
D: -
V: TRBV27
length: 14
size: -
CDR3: CASSGGGSNQPQHF
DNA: TGTGCCAGCAGTGGTGGCGGGAGCAATCAGCCCCAGCATTTT

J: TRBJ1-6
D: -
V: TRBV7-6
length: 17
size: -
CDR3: CASSLEFGPRGNSPLHF
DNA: TGTGCCAGCAGCTTAGAGTTTGGGCCTAGAGGGAATTCACCCCTCCACTTT

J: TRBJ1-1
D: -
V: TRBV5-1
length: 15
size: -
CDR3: CASSLGQNMNTEAFF
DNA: TGCGCCAGCAGCCTAGGACAGAACATGAACACTGAAGCTTTCTTT

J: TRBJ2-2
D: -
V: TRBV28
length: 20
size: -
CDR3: CASSLSGGSGRFANTGELFF
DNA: TGTGCCAGCAGCCTCTCAGGGGGCAGCGGGAGGTTCGCGAACACCGGGGAGCTGTTTTTT

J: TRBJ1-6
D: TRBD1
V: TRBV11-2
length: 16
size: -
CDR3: CASSLSPRQGHSPLHF
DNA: TGTGCCAGCAGCTTAAGCCCGAGACAGGGTCACTCACCCCTCCACTTT

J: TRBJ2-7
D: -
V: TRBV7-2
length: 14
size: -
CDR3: CASSFPGSFYEQYF
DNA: TGTGCCAGCAGCTTTCCCGGGAGCTTCTACGAGCAGTACTTC

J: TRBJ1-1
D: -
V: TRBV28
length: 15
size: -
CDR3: CASSLFKGVDTEAFF
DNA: TGTGCCAGCAGTTTATTTAAAGGGGTAGACACTGAAGCTTTCTTT

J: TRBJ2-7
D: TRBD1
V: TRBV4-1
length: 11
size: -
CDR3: CASSQDREQYF
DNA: TGCGCCAGCAGCCAGGACAGGGAACAGTACTTC

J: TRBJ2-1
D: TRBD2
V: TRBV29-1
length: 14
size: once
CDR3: CSVEGTSAYNEQFF
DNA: TGCAGCGTTGAAGGGACTAGCGCCTACAATGAGCAGTTCTTC

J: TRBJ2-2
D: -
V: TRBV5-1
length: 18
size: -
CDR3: CASSLRGSGPANTGELFF
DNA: TGCGCCAGCAGCTTGCGAGGTAGCGGCCCCGCGAACACCGGGGAGCTGTTTTTT

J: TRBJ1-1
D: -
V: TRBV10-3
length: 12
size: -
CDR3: CAISTEMTEAFF
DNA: TGTGCCATCAGTACAGAAATGACTGAAGCTTTCTTT

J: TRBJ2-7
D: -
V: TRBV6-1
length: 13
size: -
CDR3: CASGRQEYYEQYF
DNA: TGTGCCAGCGGAAGACAGGAATACTACGAGCAGTACTTC

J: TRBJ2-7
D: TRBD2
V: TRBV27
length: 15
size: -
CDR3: CASSPRLAGVYEQYF
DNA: TGTGCCAGCAGTCCCCGACTAGCGGGAGTTTACGAGCAGTACTTC